The next 26 T cell receptor beta chains were all read from a single sample in a study of identical twins. One entry per CDR3 protein, called by TCRdb with MiXCR from the 5' RACE reads. The table records roughly 770,000 distinct CDR3 sequences, 15% to 20% of them present only once. This sample was shared with a second study, whose subject was T cells expressing NK-cell markers.

Specimen: PBMCs. The receptors here all came from a woman aged 18 to 35 in good health.

This clonotype turned up a few times. This chain uses TRBV2 with TRBJ2-3; TRBD1 might be the D (5 bases). V shed 9 bases and J shed 4 bases, with 8 bases lying between them. The CDR3 is 11 residues long. Germline V gene sequence: CDR1 SNHLY, CDR2 FYNNEI. As DNA, the CDR3 is TGTGCCAGTGAAGGGGCAGATACGCAGTATTTT. Translating it yields CASEGADTQYF.

The table lists this clonotype with a few counts. V usage is TRBV27 and J usage is TRBJ1-4; D call uncertain. CDR3 length equals 13 residues. From germline, CDR1 is MNHEY and CDR2 SMNVEV (reference sequence). Trimming removed 8 bases from V and 12 bases from J, with 19 bases in between. The DNA of the CDR3 is TGTGCCAGCGGTCCGTACGAAGAATGGGAACTGTTTTTT. Translation: CASGPYEEWELFF.

This clonotype was observed a handful of times. The chain carries TRBV20-1 and TRBJ2-7, with TRBD1 matching 7 bases. V shed 6 bases, J shed 1 base, and the junction held 9 bases outside the gene matches. Germline-derived CDR1 and CDR2 are DFQATT and SNEGSKA (reference sequence). The CDR3 covers 14 residues. CDR3 sequence: CSADHRGSSYEQYF. DNA for the CDR3: TGCAGTGCCGACCACAGGGGCTCTTCCTACGAGCAGTACTTC.

A few counts support this clonotype. The gene calls are TRBV25-1 and TRBJ2-7; TRBD1 matches at 10 bases. This CDR3 region has 12 residues. The V segment lost 9 bases and the J segment 3 bases; nucleotides outside the gene matches: 2. Germline V lookup: CDR1 MGHDK, CDR2 SYGVNS. The chain's CDR3 is CARGDRGYEQYF. For the CDR3, the DNA is TGTGCCAGGGGGGACAGGGGCTACGAGCAGTACTTC.

This clonotype appeared a few times. The gene calls are TRBV4-1 and TRBJ2-3; 7 bases are a match to TRBD2. V was pared by 8 bases and J by 4 bases, with 15 bases of the junction left unmatched. This CDR3 spans 16 amino acids. Germline V gene lookup returns CDR1 MGHRA and CDR2 YSYEKL. The DNA of the CDR3 is TGCGCCAGCTCCTCAGCGGGGTGGGGACCCCCAGATACGCAGTATTTT. As protein: CASSSAGWGPPDTQYF.

The J gene is TRBJ2-2, the V gene TRBV20-1, with D possibly TRBD1 on 5 matching bases. The CDR3 extends over 15 amino acids. V dropped 2 bases and J dropped 2 bases, with 12 bases sitting between them. CDR1 is DFQATT and CDR2 is SNEGSKA in the germline V gene (reference sequence). CDR3: CSARWSGINTGELFF. The CDR3 nucleotides read TGCAGTGCTAGATGGTCAGGGATAAACACCGGGGAGCTGTTTTTT.

This clonotype was picked up many times. V usage is TRBV12-5 and J usage is TRBJ2-1; TRBD1 might be the D (6 bases). The CDR3 runs to 18 residues. The germline CDR1 and CDR2 sequences are LGHNT and FRNRAP. Trimming shortened V by 1 base and J by 1 base, and 17 bases separated the two germline ends. CDR3 bases: TGTGCTAGTGGTTTGGCACGATCTCCGGACAGATCCTACAATGAGCAGTTCTTC. As protein: CASGLARSPDRSYNEQFF. The entire variable domain, with the rest obtained from reference TRBV12-5 and TRBJ2-1, is as follows: DARVTQTPRHKVTEMGQEVTMRCQPILGHNTVFWYRQTMMQGLELLAYFRNRAPLDDSGMPKDRFSAEMPDATLATLKIQPSEPRDSAVYFCASGLARSPDRSYNEQFFGPGTRLTVL.

Ten or more counts support this clonotype. The chain joins TRBV12-3 or TRBV12-4 to TRBJ2-7; D possibly corresponds to TRBD2 (6 bases). The V end lost 6 bases, the J end lost 6 bases, and 9 bases lay between the germline ends. This CDR3 has 11 residues. CDR3 bases: TGTGCCAGCAGGGGACTTGGCGAGCAGTACTTC. It encodes CASRGLGEQYF.

The chain joins TRBV7-6 to TRBJ2-2; 7 nucleotides align to TRBD1. The germline gives CDR1 SGHVS, CDR2 FNYEAQ. V lost 5 bases and J lost 7; bases outside the gene matches: 7. The CDR3 has 14 residues. The CDR3 region has the DNA TGTGCCAGCAGCACCCGGACAGGTCACGGGGAGCTGTTTTTT. Residues: CASSTRTGHGELFF.

This clonotype was counted a few times. The chain has TRBV2 and TRBJ2-7; D gene uncertain. Trimming removed 3 bases from V and 2 bases from J, with 8 bases in between. The CDR3 contains 13 residues. Germline V gene data show CDR1 as SNHLY and CDR2 as FYNNEI. CDR3 sequence reads: CASSESGPYEQYF. The CDR3 region has the DNA TGTGCCAGCAGTGAGTCGGGCCCCTACGAGCAGTACTTC.

This clonotype was detected a few times. The chain combines TRBV7-2 with TRBJ2-7; a weak D match, TRBD2 (5 bases). The germline V and J ends were trimmed by 1 base and 6 bases, with 16 bases remaining between them. Germline V gene data show CDR1 as SGHTA and CDR2 as FQGNSA. This CDR3 contains 15 residues. The CDR3 nucleotides are TGTGCCAGCAGCTTAGTAGCGACGGTCGCACCCGAGCAGTACTTC. Its protein product is CASSLVATVAPEQYF.

CDR3 in amino acids: CASSLVGGGYSGANVLTF. The CDR3 coding sequence is TGTGCCAGCAGCTTAGTAGGCGGGGGCTACTCTGGGGCCAACGTCCTGACTTTC. This chain joins TRBV11-2 and TRBJ2-6; D is perhaps TRBD2 (7 bases). V shed 1 base and J shed 0 bases, with 13 bases lying between them. Germline CDR1 is SGHAT and CDR2 is FQNNGV. The CDR3 spans 18 residues.

The chain has TRBV20-1 and TRBJ2-3, with 12 bases matching TRBD2. Germline V CDR1 and CDR2: DFQATT, SNEGSKA (reference sequence). The junction had 5 bases not matched to a gene; V was cut back by 1 base and J by 0 bases. This CDR3 is 17 amino acids long. The CDR3 DNA follows: TGCAGTGCTAGAGTGCGGGGGACTAGCGGGAGCACAGATACGCAGTATTTT. Amino acid sequence: CSARVRGTSGSTDTQYF.

This clonotype was seen only a few times. J is TRBJ1-1 and V is TRBV7-8; D is undetermined. Germline CDR1 and CDR2: SGHVS and FQNEAQ. V lost 1 base to trimming and J lost 4 bases, with 16 bases between them. The CDR3 sequence is 16 residues long. The CDR3 nucleotides are TGTGCCAGCAGCTTAGGTGGCCTCCTGGAAGGCACTGAAGCTTTCTTT. It codes for CASSLGGLLEGTEAFF.

This clonotype has more than one count but fewer than ten. In DNA, the CDR3 is TGCAGCGTGGATCTAGAGGCGGAGACCCAGTACTTC. It codes for CSVDLEAETQYF. The J gene is TRBJ2-5, the V gene TRBV29-1; the D is unclear. CDR3 size: 12 residues. The germline V gene has CDR1 SQVTM and CDR2 ANQGSEA. Trimming shortened V by 6 bases and J by 5 bases, and 13 bases separated the two germline ends. The full variable domain, in which reference TRBV29-1 and TRBJ2-5 provide the parts outside the CDR3, is SAVISQKPSRDICQRGTSLTIQCQVDSQVTMMFWYRQQPGQSLTLIATANQGSEATYESGFVIDKFPISRPNLTFSTLTVSNMSPEDSSIYLCSVDLEAETQYFGPGTRLLVL.

The CDR3 region has the DNA TGTGCCAGCAGTCGCAACCGTTTGGGAAGAGAACTGTTTTTT. Translated: CASSRNRLGRELFF. The J gene is TRBJ2-2, the V gene TRBV12-3 or TRBV12-4, with D unclear. Trimming took off 5 bases at V and 14 bases at J, with 21 bases between the two ends. This CDR3 comprises 14 residues.

The J gene is TRBJ2-2, the V gene TRBV3-1; D possibly corresponds to TRBD1 (6 bases). CDR1 is LGHDT, CDR2 YNNKEL, per germline (reference sequence). CDR3 length: 15 amino acids. Trimming left V 1 base short and J 6 bases short, with 12 bases between. As DNA, the CDR3 is TGTGCCAGCAGCCAAGGACAGGCCTTTCCCGGGGAGCTGTTTTTT. Translated: CASSQGQAFPGELFF.

This clonotype was recorded a few times. The junction does not match germline at one end; this may be a read error. The chain recombines TRBV10-3 with TRBJ2-3; possibly TRBD1 for D (5 bases). This CDR3 is built from 13 residues. Germline lookup yields CDR1 ENHRY and CDR2 SYGVKD. The CDR3, as DNA: TGTGCCATCAGTGAGCTAATGACAGTTACGCAGTATTTT. Translated: CAISELMTVTQYF.

In its sample, this clonotype was seen a few times. The CDR3 DNA reads TGCGCCAGCAGCCGGACCGGGACTAGCGGGAGTGCTGAGCAGTTCTTC. It specifies CASSRTGTSGSAEQFF. The chain joins TRBV10-1 to TRBJ2-1; 14 positions match TRBD2. This CDR3 comprises 16 residues. Germline assignment: CDR1 WNHNN and CDR2 SYGVQD (reference sequence). The ends lost 6 bases at V and 9 bases at J; junction bases unmatched: 10.

The rearrangement joins TRBV7-2 to TRBJ2-4, with a weak D call TRBD2 (5 bases). Trimming took 6 bases from V and 6 from J, leaving 18 bases between them. CDR3 length: 15 amino acids. Germline CDR1 and CDR2: SGHTA and FQGNSA. The CDR3 nucleotides read TGTGCCAGCAGGGCGGGCGGATCGGGCGGAAACATTCAGTACTTC. Its translation: CASRAGGSGGNIQYF.

This chain joins TRBV12-3 or TRBV12-4 and TRBJ2-1; the D is unclear. Trimming took 8 bases from V and 7 from J, leaving 12 bases between them. The CDR3 length is 12 residues. The CDR3 bases are TGTGCCAGCGGCCCTAGGGTGAATGAGCAGTTCTTC. Protein sequence: CASGPRVNEQFF.

The table lists this clonotype with a few counts. The chain uses TRBV27 and TRBJ2-2; unclear D gene. Germline-derived CDR1 and CDR2 are MNHEY and SMNVEV (reference sequence). V shed 1 base and J shed 2 bases, with 14 bases lying between them. The CDR3 has 17 amino acids. CDR3 coding DNA: TGTGCCAGCAGTTTATGGGTGGCCCAGGTCAACACCGGGGAGCTGTTTTTT. Residues: CASSLWVAQVNTGELFF.

This rearrangement joins TRBV6-1 to TRBJ1-6; D ambiguous. Germline CDR1 is MNHNS and CDR2 is SASEGT. This CDR3 has 13 amino acids. The ends were cut back, 8 bases at V and 0 bases at J, with 5 bases in the middle. The CDR3 here is CASGVSYNSPLHF. The DNA for the CDR3 is TGTGCCAGCGGAGTCTCCTATAATTCACCCCTCCACTTT.

This sequence joins TRBV12-3 or TRBV12-4 and TRBJ2-1; D unresolved. This CDR3 comprises 12 residues. V was trimmed by 4 bases and J by 9 bases, leaving 10 bases between them. Here the CDR3 reads CASSWESAEQFF. DNA of the CDR3: TGTGCCAGCAGTTGGGAAAGCGCTGAGCAGTTCTTC.

The sample holds a few counts of this clonotype. V usage is TRBV7-2 and J usage is TRBJ2-7; 8 bases match TRBD2. This CDR3 has 15 residues. The germline V gene has CDR1 SGHTA and CDR2 FQGNSA. V lost 4 bases to trimming and J lost 2 bases; unmatched junction nucleotides: 7. DNA for the CDR3: TGTGCCAGCAGCTCTGCGGGAGGCTCGGCCTACGAGCAGTACTTC. This gives the protein CASSSAGGSAYEQYF.

The rearrangement uses TRBV20-1 and TRBJ2-3; no firm D call. This CDR3 contains 13 residues. The germline V and J ends were trimmed by 3 bases and 2 bases, with 9 bases remaining between them. The V gene's germline CDR1 is DFQATT and CDR2 SNEGSKA (reference sequence). The CDR3 protein is CSASDDVTDTQYF. CDR3 nucleotide sequence: TGCAGTGCTAGTGACGACGTCACAGATACGCAGTATTTT.